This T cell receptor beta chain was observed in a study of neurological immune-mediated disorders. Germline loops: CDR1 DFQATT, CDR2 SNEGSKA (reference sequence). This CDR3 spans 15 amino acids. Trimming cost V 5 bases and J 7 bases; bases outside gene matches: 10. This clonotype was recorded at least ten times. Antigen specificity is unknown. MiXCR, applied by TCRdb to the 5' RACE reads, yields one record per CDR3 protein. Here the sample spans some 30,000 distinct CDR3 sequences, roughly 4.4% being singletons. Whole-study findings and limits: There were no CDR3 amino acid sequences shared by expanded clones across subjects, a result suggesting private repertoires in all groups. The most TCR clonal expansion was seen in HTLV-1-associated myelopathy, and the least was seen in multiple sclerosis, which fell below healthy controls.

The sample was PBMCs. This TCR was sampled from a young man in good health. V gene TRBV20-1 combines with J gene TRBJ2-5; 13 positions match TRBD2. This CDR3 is CSALYGLAGALTQYF. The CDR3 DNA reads TGCAGTGCTCTATACGGACTAGCGGGGGCTTTGACCCAGTACTTC.